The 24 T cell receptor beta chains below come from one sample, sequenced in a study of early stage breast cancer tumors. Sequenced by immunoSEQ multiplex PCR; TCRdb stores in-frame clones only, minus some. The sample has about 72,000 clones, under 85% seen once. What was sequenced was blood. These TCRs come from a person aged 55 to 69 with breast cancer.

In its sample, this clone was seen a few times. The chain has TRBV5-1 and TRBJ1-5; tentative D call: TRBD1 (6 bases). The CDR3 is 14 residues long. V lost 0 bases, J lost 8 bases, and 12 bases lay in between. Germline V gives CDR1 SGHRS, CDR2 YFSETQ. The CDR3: CASSLEGGLEPQHF. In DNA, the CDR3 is TGCGCCAGCAGCTTGGAAGGGGGGCTGGAGCCCCAGCATTTT.

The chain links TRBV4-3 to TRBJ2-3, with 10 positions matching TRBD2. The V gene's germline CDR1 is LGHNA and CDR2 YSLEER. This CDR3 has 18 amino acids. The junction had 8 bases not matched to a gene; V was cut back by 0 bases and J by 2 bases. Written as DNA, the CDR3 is TGCGCCAGCAGCCAAGATGCTAGCGGGAGCTCCTCCACAGATACGCAGTATTTT. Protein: CASSQDASGSSSTDTQYF.

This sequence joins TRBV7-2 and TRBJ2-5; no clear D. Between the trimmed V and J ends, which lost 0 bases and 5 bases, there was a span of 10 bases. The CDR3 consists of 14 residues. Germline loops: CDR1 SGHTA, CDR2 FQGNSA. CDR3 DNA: TGTGCCAGCAGCTTAGCGATGGGGTCCGAGACCCAGTACTTC. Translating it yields CASSLAMGSETQYF.

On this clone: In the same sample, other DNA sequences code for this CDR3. CDR3 coding DNA: TGTGCCAGCTCTCCCGGGACCGGTAATCAGCCCCAGCATTTT. Translated: CASSPGTGNQPQHF. The rearrangement links TRBV18 to TRBJ1-5; D may be TRBD1 (5 bases). CDR3 length: 14 amino acids. V was clipped by 6 bases and J by 4 bases, with 13 bases between them. CDR1 and CDR2 (germline): KGHSH, LQKENI.

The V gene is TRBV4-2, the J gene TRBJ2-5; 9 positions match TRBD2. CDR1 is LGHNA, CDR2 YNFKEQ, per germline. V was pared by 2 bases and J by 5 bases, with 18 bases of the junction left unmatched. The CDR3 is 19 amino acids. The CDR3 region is CASSQYRPGLAGEGETQYF. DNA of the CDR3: TGTGCCAGCAGCCAATACCGCCCTGGATTAGCGGGGGAGGGGGAGACCCAGTACTTC.

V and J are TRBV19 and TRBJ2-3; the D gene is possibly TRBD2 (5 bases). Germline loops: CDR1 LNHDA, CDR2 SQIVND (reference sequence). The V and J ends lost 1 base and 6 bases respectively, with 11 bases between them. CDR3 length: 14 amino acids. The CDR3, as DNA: TGTGCCAGTAGTATAGGGGCGGGCAGCGATACGCAGTATTTT. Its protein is CASSIGAGSDTQYF.

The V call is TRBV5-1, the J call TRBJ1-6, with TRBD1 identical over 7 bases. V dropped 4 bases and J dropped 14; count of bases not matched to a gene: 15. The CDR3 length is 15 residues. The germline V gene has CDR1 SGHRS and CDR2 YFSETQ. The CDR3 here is CASSPATGTVAALHF. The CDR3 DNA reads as TGCGCCAGCAGCCCTGCGACCGGGACAGTGGCGGCCCTCCACTTT.

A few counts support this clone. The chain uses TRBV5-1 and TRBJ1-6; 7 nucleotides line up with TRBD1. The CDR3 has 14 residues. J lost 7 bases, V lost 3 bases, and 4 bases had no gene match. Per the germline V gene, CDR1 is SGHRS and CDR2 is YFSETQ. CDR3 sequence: CASSWTGRNSPLHF. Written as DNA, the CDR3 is TGCGCCAGCAGCTGGACAGGTCGGAATTCACCCCTCCACTTT. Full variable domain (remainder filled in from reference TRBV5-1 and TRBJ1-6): KAGVTQTPRYLIKTRGQQVTLSCSPISGHRSVSWYQQTPGQGLQFLFEYFSETQRNKGNFPGRFSGRQFSNSRSEMNVSTLELGDSALYLCASSWTGRNSPLHFGNGTRLTVT.

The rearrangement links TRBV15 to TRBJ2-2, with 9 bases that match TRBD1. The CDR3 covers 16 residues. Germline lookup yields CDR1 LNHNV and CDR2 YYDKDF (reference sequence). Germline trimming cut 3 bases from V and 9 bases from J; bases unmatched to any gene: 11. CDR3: CATSRGGTGILRELFF. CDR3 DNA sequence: TGTGCCACCAGCAGGGGAGGGACAGGGATTTTGAGGGAGCTGTTTTTT.

As DNA, the CDR3 is TGTGCCTTTGTAGGCCGGAGGAGTCGCTCCTACAATGAGCAGTTCTTC. Protein: CAFVGRRSRSYNEQFF. The chain couples TRBV25-1 to TRBJ2-1, with D possibly matching TRBD2 (5 bases). V was shortened by 11 bases and J by 0 bases, with 20 bases between the two germline ends. The CDR3 loop spans 16 amino acids. The germline V gene encodes CDR1 MGHDK and CDR2 SYGVNS.

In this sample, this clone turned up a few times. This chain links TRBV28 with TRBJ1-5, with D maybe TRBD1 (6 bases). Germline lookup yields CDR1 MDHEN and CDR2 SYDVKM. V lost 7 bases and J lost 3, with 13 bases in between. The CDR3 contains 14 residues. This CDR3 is CASTRTVSNQPQHF. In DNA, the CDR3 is TGTGCCAGCACTAGGACAGTTTCCAATCAGCCCCAGCATTTT.

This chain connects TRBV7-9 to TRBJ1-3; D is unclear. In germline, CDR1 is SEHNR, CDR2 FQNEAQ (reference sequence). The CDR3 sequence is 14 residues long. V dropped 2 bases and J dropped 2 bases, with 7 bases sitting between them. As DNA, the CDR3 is TGTGCCAGCAGCTTATCAGACGCTGGAAACACCATATATTTT. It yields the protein CASSLSDAGNTIYF.

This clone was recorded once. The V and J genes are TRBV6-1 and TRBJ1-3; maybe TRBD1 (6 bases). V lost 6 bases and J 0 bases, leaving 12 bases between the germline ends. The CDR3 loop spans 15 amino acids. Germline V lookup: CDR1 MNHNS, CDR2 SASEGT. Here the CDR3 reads CASSKTGTSGNTIYF. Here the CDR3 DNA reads TGTGCCAGCAGCAAGACAGGAACCTCTGGAAACACCATATATTTT.

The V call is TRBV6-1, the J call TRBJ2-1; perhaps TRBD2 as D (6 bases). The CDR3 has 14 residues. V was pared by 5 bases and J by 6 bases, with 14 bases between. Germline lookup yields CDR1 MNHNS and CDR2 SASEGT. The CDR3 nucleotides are TGTGCCAGCAGTAGGGAGGCGGCCCTCAATGAGCAGTTCTTC. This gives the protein CASSREAALNEQFF.

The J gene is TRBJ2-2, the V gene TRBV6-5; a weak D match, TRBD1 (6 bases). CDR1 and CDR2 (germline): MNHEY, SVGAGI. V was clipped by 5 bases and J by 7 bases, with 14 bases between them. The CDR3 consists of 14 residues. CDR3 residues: CASSLRGRGGELFF. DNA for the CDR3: TGTGCCAGCAGTCTCAGGGGAAGGGGCGGGGAGCTGTTTTTT.

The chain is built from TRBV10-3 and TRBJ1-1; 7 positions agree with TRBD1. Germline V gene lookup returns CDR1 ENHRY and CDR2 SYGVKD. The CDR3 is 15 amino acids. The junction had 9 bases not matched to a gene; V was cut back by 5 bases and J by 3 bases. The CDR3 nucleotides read TGTGCCATCAGTTACTCCGGGACAGAGGACACTGAAGCTTTCTTT. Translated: CAISYSGTEDTEAFF.

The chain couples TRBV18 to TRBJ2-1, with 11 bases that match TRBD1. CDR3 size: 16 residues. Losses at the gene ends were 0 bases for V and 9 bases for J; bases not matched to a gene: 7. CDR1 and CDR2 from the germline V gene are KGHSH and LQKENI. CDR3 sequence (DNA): TGTGCCAGCTCACCACCCGGGACAGGGGGGGGTGTTGAGCAGTTCTTC. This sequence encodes CASSPPGTGGGVEQFF. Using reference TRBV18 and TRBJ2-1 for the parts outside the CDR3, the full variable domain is NAGVMQNPRHLVRRRGQEARLRCSPMKGHSHVYWYRQLPEEGLKFMVYLQKENIIDESGMPKERFSAEFPKEGPSILRIQQVVRGDSAAYFCASSPPGTGGGVEQFFGPGTRLTVL.

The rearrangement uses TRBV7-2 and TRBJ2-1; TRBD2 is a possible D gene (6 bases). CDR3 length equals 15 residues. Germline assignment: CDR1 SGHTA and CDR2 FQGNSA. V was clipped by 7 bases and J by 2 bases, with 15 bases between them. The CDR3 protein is CASTPGRSTYNEQFF. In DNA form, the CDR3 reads TGTGCCAGCACCCCTGGGAGGAGTACCTACAATGAGCAGTTCTTC.

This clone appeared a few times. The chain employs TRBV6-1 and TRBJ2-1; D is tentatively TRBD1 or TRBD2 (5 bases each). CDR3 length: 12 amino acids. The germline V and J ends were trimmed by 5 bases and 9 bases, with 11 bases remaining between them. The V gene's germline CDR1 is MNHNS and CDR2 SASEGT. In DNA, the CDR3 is TGTGCCAGCAGTATAGAGGGGACTGAGCAGTTCTTC. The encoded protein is CASSIEGTEQFF.

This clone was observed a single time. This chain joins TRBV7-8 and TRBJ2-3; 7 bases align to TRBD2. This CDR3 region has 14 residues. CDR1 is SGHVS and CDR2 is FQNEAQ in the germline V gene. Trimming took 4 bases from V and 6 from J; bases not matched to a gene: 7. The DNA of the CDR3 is TGTGCCAGCAGCTCTAGCGGACCGGCGGATACGCAGTATTTT. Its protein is CASSSSGPADTQYF. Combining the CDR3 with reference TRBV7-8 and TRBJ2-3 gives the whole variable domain GAGVSQSPRYKVAKRGQDVALRCDPISGHVSLFWYQQALGQGPEFLTYFQNEAQLDKSGLPSDRFFAERPEGSVSTLKIQRTQQEDSAVYLCASSSSGPADTQYFGPGTRLTVL.

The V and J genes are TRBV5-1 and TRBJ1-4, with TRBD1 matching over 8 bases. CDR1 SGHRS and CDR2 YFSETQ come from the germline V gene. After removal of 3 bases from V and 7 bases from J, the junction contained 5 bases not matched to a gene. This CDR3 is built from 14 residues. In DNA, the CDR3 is TGCGCCAGCAGCTGGACAGGGTCGGCTGAAAAACTGTTTTTT. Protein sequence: CASSWTGSAEKLFF. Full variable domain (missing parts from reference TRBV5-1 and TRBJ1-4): KAGVTQTPRYLIKTRGQQVTLSCSPISGHRSVSWYQQTPGQGLQFLFEYFSETQRNKGNFPGRFSGRQFSNSRSEMNVSTLELGDSALYLCASSWTGSAEKLFFGSGTQLSVL.

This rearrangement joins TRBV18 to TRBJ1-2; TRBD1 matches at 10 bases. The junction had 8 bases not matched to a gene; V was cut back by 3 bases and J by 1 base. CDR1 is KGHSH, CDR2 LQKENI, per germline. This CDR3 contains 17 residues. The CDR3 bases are TGTGCCAGCTCACCTCCGGGACAGGGGAAATTTAACTATGGCTACACCTTC. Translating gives CASSPPGQGKFNYGYTF. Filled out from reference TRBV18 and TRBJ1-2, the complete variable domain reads NAGVMQNPRHLVRRRGQEARLRCSPMKGHSHVYWYRQLPEEGLKFMVYLQKENIIDESGMPKERFSAEFPKEGPSILRIQQVVRGDSAAYFCASSPPGQGKFNYGYTFGSGTRLTVV.

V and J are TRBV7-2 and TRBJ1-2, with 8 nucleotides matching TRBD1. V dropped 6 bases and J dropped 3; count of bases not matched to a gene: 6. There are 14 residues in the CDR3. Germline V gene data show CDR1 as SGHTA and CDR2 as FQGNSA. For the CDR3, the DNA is TGTGCCAGCAGACCGGGACAGGCTGACTATGGCTACACCTTC. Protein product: CASRPGQADYGYTF.

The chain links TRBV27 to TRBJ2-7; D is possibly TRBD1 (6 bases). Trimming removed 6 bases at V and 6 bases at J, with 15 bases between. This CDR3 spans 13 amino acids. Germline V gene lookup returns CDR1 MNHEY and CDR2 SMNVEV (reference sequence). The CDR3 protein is CASRGQGMGEQYF. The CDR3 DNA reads TGTGCCAGCAGAGGGCAGGGGATGGGCGAGCAGTACTTC.